The 26 T cell receptor beta chains listed next were all sequenced from one sample in a study of blood T cell repertoires in COVID-19. Assay: immunoSEQ multiplex PCR; the TCRdb copy retains only in-frame clones and omits some. The sample holds about 120,000 clones; 82% are singletons and the top ten take 4% to 5.5%. Sequencing was performed on peripheral blood. Receptors were obtained from a woman aged 70-85 years with acute or convalescent COVID-19.

The CDR3 loop is CASSGLRPTPNTGELFF. DNA for the CDR3: TGCGCCAGCAGTGGGCTCAGGCCTACGCCGAACACCGGGGAGCTGTTTTTT. The chain has TRBV10-1 and TRBJ2-2; no clear D. From germline, CDR1 is WNHNN and CDR2 SYGVQD (reference sequence). Trimming cost V 4 bases and J 0 bases, with 15 bases left between them. This CDR3 is built from 17 residues.

This chain joins TRBV11-2 and TRBJ1-2; 9 bases are shared with TRBD1. After removal of 5 bases from V and 2 bases from J, the junction contained 12 bases not matched to a gene. The CDR3 has 17 amino acids. Germline V gives CDR1 SGHAT, CDR2 FQNNGV. CDR3 amino acids: CASSPIQGAYGNYGYTF. Here the CDR3 DNA reads TGTGCCAGCAGCCCAATACAGGGGGCGTATGGGAACTATGGCTACACCTTC. Together with reference TRBV11-2 and TRBJ1-2, the CDR3 gives the full variable domain: EAGVAQSPRYKIIEKRQSVAFWCNPISGHATLYWYQQILGQGPKLLIQFQNNGVVDDSQLPKDRFSAERLKGVDSTLKIQPAKLEDSAVYLCASSPIQGAYGNYGYTFGSGTRLTVV.

V and J are TRBV4-2 and TRBJ1-4; 10 bases fit TRBD1. Germline V gene data show CDR1 as LGHNA and CDR2 as YNFKEQ. V gave up 4 bases and J gave up 0 bases; unmatched junction bases: 14. The CDR3 is made up of 20 amino acids. For the CDR3, the DNA is TGTGCCAGCAGCCCCACGGCCGGGACAGGGGACCTCTCAACTAATGAAAAACTGTTTTTT. This encodes CASSPTAGTGDLSTNEKLFF.

This chain links TRBV7-8 with TRBJ2-7, with 10 nucleotides matching TRBD1. The V segment lost 4 bases and the J segment 5 bases; nucleotides outside the gene matches: 11. Germline CDR1 SGHVS, CDR2 FQNEAQ. The CDR3 is 16 amino acids. The CDR3 loop is CASSSRWDRGFHEQYF. The DNA of the CDR3 is TGTGCCAGCAGCTCTCGATGGGACAGGGGTTTCCACGAGCAGTACTTC.

The chain combines TRBV7-8 with TRBJ2-1; D remains ambiguous. Germline CDR1 is SGHVS and CDR2 is FQNEAQ. The CDR3 covers 13 residues. Trimming took off 1 base at V and 3 bases at J, with 4 bases between the two ends. In DNA, the CDR3 is TGTGCCAGCAGCTTAGTTAGCTACAATGAGCAGTTCTTC. The encoded protein is CASSLVSYNEQFF.

This clone has just one count. The CDR3: CASCLGTDHSNEQFF. The CDR3 DNA reads as TGTGCCAGCTGTCTAGGGACAGACCATTCGAATGAGCAGTTCTTC. The chain combines TRBV18 with TRBJ2-1, with 7 bases matching TRBD1. With V trimmed by 7 bases and J by 7 bases, 13 bases remained unmatched. This CDR3 is 15 amino acids long. Germline V gene lookup returns CDR1 KGHSH and CDR2 LQKENI.

The chain employs TRBV3-1 (or the pseudogene TRBV3-2) and TRBJ1-1; weak D call: TRBD1 (5 bases). Germline V gene data show CDR1 as LGHDT and CDR2 as YNNKEL (reference sequence). The CDR3 contains 13 residues. V dropped 4 bases and J dropped 1 base, with 7 bases sitting between them. The CDR3 nucleotides read TGTGCCAGCAGCCCAACAGGGAACACTGAAGCTTTCTTT. Translated: CASSPTGNTEAFF.

This rearrangement joins TRBV7-9 to TRBJ1-1, with D perhaps matching TRBD1 (6 bases). The V end was cut by 1 base, the J end by 4 bases, with 13 bases between. Per the germline V gene, CDR1 is SEHNR and CDR2 is FQNEAQ (reference sequence). The CDR3 sequence is 15 residues long. The CDR3 region is CASSLGQGRGTEAFF. The DNA of the CDR3 is TGTGCCAGCAGCTTAGGTCAGGGGAGAGGCACTGAAGCTTTCTTT. Complete variable domain (other parts from reference TRBV7-9 and TRBJ1-1): DTGVSQNPRHKITKRGQNVTFRCDPISEHNRLYWYRQTLGQGPEFLTYFQNEAQLEKSRLLSDRFSAERPKGSFSTLEIQRTEQGDSAMYLCASSLGQGRGTEAFFGQGTRLTVV.

The chain couples TRBV6-5 to TRBJ2-7, with D perhaps matching TRBD1 (6 bases). Germline V lookup: CDR1 MNHEY, CDR2 SVGAGI. V was shortened by 4 bases and J by 7 bases, with 17 bases between the two germline ends. The CDR3 spans 14 residues. The CDR3 DNA reads as TGTGCCAGCAGTTCGACCGGGACAACTTCAGAGCAGTACGTC. Amino acid sequence: CASSSTGTTSEQYV.

The chain combines TRBV2 with TRBJ1-1; 8 bases line up with TRBD1. Losses at the gene ends were 7 bases for V and 0 bases for J; bases not matched to a gene: 1. Germline CDR1 reads SNHLY; CDR2 reads FYNNEI. The CDR3 runs to 13 residues. The CDR3 DNA follows: TGTGCCAGCAAGGACAGGGTGAACACTGAAGCTTTCTTT. Amino acids: CASKDRVNTEAFF.

This clone showed up just a few times. V usage is TRBV5-5 and J usage is TRBJ1-1, with no clear D. This CDR3 is built from 13 residues. Germline lookup yields CDR1 SGHKS and CDR2 YYEKEE (reference sequence). Trimming took 0 bases from V and 5 from J, leaving 8 bases between them. The CDR3 here is CASSLVSGTEAFF. CDR3 in DNA: TGTGCCAGCAGCTTGGTCTCGGGAACTGAAGCTTTCTTT. Full variable domain (missing parts from reference TRBV5-5 and TRBJ1-1): DAGVTQSPTHLIKTRGQQVTLRCSPISGHKSVSWYQQVLGQGPQFIFQYYEKEERGRGNFPDRFSARQFPNYSSELNVNALLLGDSALYLCASSLVSGTEAFFGQGTRLTVV.

On this clone itself: At one of its ends the junction is not consistent with the germline gene, which may arise from a read error. The chain joins TRBV7-6 to TRBJ1-2, with 8 bases aligning to TRBD1. Germline lookup yields CDR1 SGHVS and CDR2 FNYEAQ. The CDR3 is 13 amino acids. CDR3 nucleotides: TGTGCCAGCAGCTTCGGACAGGGCGAATCCTCCTTCTTC. Amino acid sequence: CASSFGQGESSFF.

The chain links TRBV2 to TRBJ1-3, with D unresolved. The CDR3 totals 16 residues. Germline V lookup: CDR1 SNHLY, CDR2 FYNNEI. Trimming cost V 7 bases and J 0 bases, with 16 bases left between them. The CDR3, as DNA: TGTGCCAGCAAGCTAGGAAAACTTCACTCTGGAAACACCATATATTTT. It encodes CASKLGKLHSGNTIYF.

This clone was recorded a few times. This chain connects TRBV19 to TRBJ1-6; no clear D. The germline V and J ends were trimmed by 3 bases and 7 bases, with 13 bases remaining between them. The CDR3 has 15 amino acids. Germline V gene sequence: CDR1 LNHDA, CDR2 SQIVND (reference sequence). CDR3 region: CASSMTWQANSPLHF. CDR3 nucleotide sequence: TGTGCCAGTAGTATGACGTGGCAGGCAAATTCACCCCTCCACTTT.

This sequence joins TRBV7-9 and TRBJ1-3; D remains unclear. Germline assignment: CDR1 SEHNR and CDR2 FQNEAQ (reference sequence). CDR3 length: 17 residues. Trimming pared 1 base from V and 0 bases from J, leaving 13 bases between. The CDR3 here is CASSLGPWTVSGNTIYF. CDR3 nucleotides: TGTGCCAGCAGCTTAGGCCCCTGGACTGTCTCTGGAAACACCATATATTTT.

The chain carries TRBV5-1 and TRBJ2-3, with TRBD2 identical over 12 bases. The CDR3 is made up of 17 amino acids. V gave up 4 bases and J gave up 2 bases; unmatched junction bases: 8. Germline V lookup: CDR1 SGHRS, CDR2 YFSETQ. CDR3 protein: CASSPNGLAGTTDTQYF. DNA of the CDR3: TGCGCCAGCAGCCCAAATGGACTAGCGGGGACCACAGATACGCAGTATTTT.

This chain connects TRBV5-6 to TRBJ1-4, with 8 bases identical to TRBD1. The CDR3 sequence is 14 residues long. Germline CDR1 reads SGHDT; CDR2 reads YYEEEE. V lost 3 bases to trimming and J lost 8 bases; unmatched junction nucleotides: 6. The CDR3 DNA follows: TGTGCCAGCAGCTACACAGGGGGGAGGGAAAAACTGTTTTTT. Amino acid sequence: CASSYTGGREKLFF. The variable domain in full, completed from reference TRBV5-6 and TRBJ1-4, reads DAGVTQSPTHLIKTRGQQVTLRCSPKSGHDTVSWYQQALGQGPQFIFQYYEEEERQRGNFPDRFSGHQFPNYSSELNVNALLLGDSALYLCASSYTGGREKLFFGSGTQLSVL.

The CDR3 is CASSLDLGGNTEAFF. CDR3 nucleotides: TGCGCCAGCAGCTTGGACTTGGGAGGGAACACTGAAGCTTTCTTT. V gene TRBV5-1 combines with J gene TRBJ1-1; D is ambiguous. Trimming cost V 0 bases and J 1 base, with 10 bases left between them. In germline, CDR1 is SGHRS, CDR2 YFSETQ. There are 15 residues in the CDR3.

The chain combines TRBV3-1 (or the pseudogene TRBV3-2) with TRBJ2-4; a possible D gene is TRBD1 (6 bases). The CDR3 consists of 15 residues. Between the trimmed V and J ends, which lost 4 bases and 0 bases, there was a span of 10 bases. Germline V gives CDR1 LGHDT, CDR2 YNNKEL (reference sequence). The DNA for the CDR3 is TGTGCCAGCAGCCTCAGGGGCCTAGCCAAAAACATTCAGTACTTC. Translation: CASSLRGLAKNIQYF.

The V call is TRBV16, the J call TRBJ2-2; D ambiguous. CDR1 and CDR2 from the germline V gene are KGHSY and FQNENV. V was cut by 0 bases and J by 4 bases, with 9 bases left in between. This CDR3 is built from 15 residues. CDR3 bases: TGTGCCAGCAGCCAATCGAACAGCCGCACCGGGGAGCTGTTTTTT. It specifies CASSQSNSRTGELFF.

V and J are TRBV5-5 and TRBJ2-5, with D unclear. CDR1 and CDR2 (germline): SGHKS, YYEKEE (reference sequence). Trimming shortened V by 4 bases and J by 7 bases, and 14 bases separated the two germline ends. This CDR3 contains 13 residues. The CDR3 DNA reads TGTGCCAGCAGCAGCCAGCTCGCGGCGACCCAGTACTTC. Protein sequence: CASSSQLAATQYF.

V and J are TRBV11-3 and TRBJ2-5; D is possibly TRBD1 (6 bases). The CDR3 sequence is 15 residues long. Deletions cut 5 bases from V and 2 bases from J, with 15 bases between. Germline CDR1 is SGHNT and CDR2 is YENEEA. For the CDR3, the DNA is TGTGCCAGCAGCCGCCTTAAGACAGGACAAGAGACCCAGTACTTC. Amino acids: CASSRLKTGQETQYF.

The rearrangement links TRBV5-6 to TRBJ2-7; the D gene is possibly TRBD1 (6 bases). The CDR3 extends over 15 amino acids. Germline assignment: CDR1 SGHDT and CDR2 YYEEEE. Trimming pared 6 bases from V and 1 base from J, leaving 17 bases between. CDR3 DNA sequence: TGTGCCAGCAACGGGCAGGGGAGTGTTTCCTACGAGCAGTACTTC. This translates into CASNGQGSVSYEQYF.

The chain couples TRBV9 to TRBJ2-7; 9 positions agree with TRBD2. The CDR3 is 15 residues long. Germline CDR1 reads SGDLS; CDR2 reads YYNGEE. V dropped 2 bases and J dropped 2; count of bases not matched to a gene: 5. CDR3 loop: CASSVSSGGPYEQYF. The DNA of the CDR3 is TGTGCCAGCAGCGTTAGTAGCGGGGGACCCTACGAGCAGTACTTC.

This chain connects TRBV6-4 to TRBJ2-3, with TRBD1 matching 8 bases. Germline V gene data show CDR1 as MRHNA and CDR2 as SNTAGT. The CDR3 extends over 13 amino acids. With 11 bases clipped from V and 2 bases from J, the junction kept 6 bases outside the gene matches. CDR3 in DNA: TGTGCCGCTGGGACAGGCCACACAGATACGCAGTATTTT. As protein: CAAGTGHTDTQYF.

Comments on this clone: This sample includes further DNA sequences coding for the same CDR3. V usage is TRBV9 and J usage is TRBJ1-5; perhaps TRBD1 as D (5 bases). Trimming took off 0 bases at V and 7 bases at J, with 11 bases between the two ends. The CDR3 is made up of 14 amino acids. From germline, CDR1 is SGDLS and CDR2 YYNGEE. In DNA, the CDR3 is TGTGCCAGCAGCGTAGATGGGGCCGGACAGCCCCAGCATTTT. This gives the protein CASSVDGAGQPQHF.